This T cell receptor (beta chain) was documented in a study of blood T cell repertoires in COVID-19. Whole-study context: From the United States, Italy and Spain came samples of acute and convalescent COVID-19. T cells, B-cell-depleted T cells, or PBMCs provided the cDNA or gDNA that served as material.

Germline V gives CDR1 KGHSH, CDR2 LQKENI. V lost 2 bases and J 0 bases, leaving 13 bases between the germline ends. CDR3 length: 17 amino acids. Under the authors' procedure: Reference gene primer amplification in the assay estimated nucleated cell counts. Measured with immunoSEQ multiplex PCR; TCRdb has only the in-frame clones, and not every one. The D gene and trimming were derived from the DNA, and the V and J assignments and clone size from that table. The profile shows about 59,000 clones, about nine tenths of them singletons. The clonotype originates from a human donor in a cohort sampled during active COVID-19. The chain joins TRBV18 to TRBJ1-4; D might be TRBD1 (5 bases). The source material was peripheral blood. Written as DNA, the CDR3 is TGTGCCAGCTCACCAATGCAGGGAGGAACAACTAATGAAAAACTGTTTTTT. Its protein product is CASSPMQGGTTNEKLFF.